These T cell receptor beta chains were read from a single sample in a study of T cell responses to AZD1222 COVID-19 vaccine. Assay used: immunoSEQ multiplex PCR; TCRdb lists only in-frame clones, some missing. Here the sample spans 130,000 or so clones, more than 85% being singletons. The sample here was peripheral blood, taken 28 days after the second AZD1222 dose. These TCRs come from an adult who received the AZD1222 COVID-19 vaccine. CDR3s include the opening cysteine and the closing phenylalanine or tryptophan. The order of the fields is clone size, J gene, D gene, V gene, CDR3 DNA, CDR3 protein. The D gene is left open where the match is weak. Rows may omit the clone size; those that give it use once, few, many or a size class.

>NA|TRBJ1-2|NA|TRBV7-9
TGTGCCAGCAGCTTGGAGCAGAGGTATATCACCTTC
CASSLEQRYITF
>NA|TRBJ1-6|TRBD1|TRBV5-1
TGCGCCAGCAGTTTGGACAGGGTGGGTAATTCACCCCTCCACTTT
CASSLDRVGNSPLHF
>NA|TRBJ2-3|NA|TRBV9
TGTGCCAGCAGCTTTAGGGGGGGCGTGGATACGCAGTATTTT
CASSFRGGVDTQYF
>NA|TRBJ2-1|NA|TRBV6-2/TRBV6-3
TGTGCCAGCAGTTACCCCATACCGGGGATTGCAAGTTATGAGCAGTTCTTC
CASSYPIPGIASYEQFF
>once|TRBJ1-4|TRBD1|TRBV27
TGTGCCAGCGGGTTACTGACAGGGCGCCCTAATGAAAAACTGTTTTTT
CASGLLTGRPNEKLFF
>NA|TRBJ1-4|NA|TRBV2
TGTGCCAGCAAAGCCCAGGGTATACCTAATGAAAAACTGTTTTTT
CASKAQGIPNEKLFF
>NA|TRBJ1-2|TRBD1|TRBV3-1/TRBV3-2
TGTGCCAGCAAAATGACAGGGGGCAGCTATGGCTACACCTTC
CASKMTGGSYGYTF
>NA|TRBJ2-3|NA|TRBV19
TGTGCCAGTAGTACTCCCTACAGGGGAGCGGGAACATCGGCAGATACGCAGTATTTT
CASSTPYRGAGTSADTQYF
>NA|TRBJ2-3|NA|TRBV5-4
TGTGCCAGCATGGGCCCCAACATGGCAGATACGCAGTATTTT
CASMGPNMADTQYF
>NA|TRBJ2-3|TRBD2|TRBV3-1/TRBV3-2
TGTGCCAGCAGCCCCGGGGCTAGCGGGAGGCCAAAGAGCACAGATACGCAGTATTTT
CASSPGASGRPKSTDTQYF
>NA|TRBJ1-2|NA|TRBV10-3
TGTGCCATCAGTGGGGGACCACGGGGCACTAACTATGGCTACACCTTC
CAISGGPRGTNYGYTF
>NA|TRBJ2-1|NA|TRBV6-5
TGTGCCAGCATAACCCCCCACAATGAGCAGTTCTTC
CASITPHNEQFF
>NA|TRBJ2-1|NA|TRBV14
TGTGCCAGCAGCCAAGTTGCAGTATATGAGCAGTTCTTC
CASSQVAVYEQFF
>NA|TRBJ1-4|TRBD1|TRBV10-3
TGTGCCACCTCAAGAGAACAGGGGGCGGGGGAAAAACTGTTTTTT
CATSREQGAGEKLFF
>NA|TRBJ2-3|NA|TRBV4-1
TGCGCCAGCAGCCAAGTCGGTGCGCGCACAGATACGCAGTATTTT
CASSQVGARTDTQYF
>once|TRBJ1-5|TRBD1|TRBV3-1/TRBV3-2
TGTGCCAGCAGCCTGGGACAGGGGAATCAGCCCCAGCATTTT
CASSLGQGNQPQHF
>once|TRBJ1-2|NA|TRBV7-2
TGTGCCAGCAGCTTAGCGCGTGCCCGTTCGGAAAACTATGGCTACACCTTC
CASSLARARSENYGYTF
>NA|TRBJ1-2|NA|TRBV24-1
TGTGCCACCAGTGATTTCGCCACGAGCTACACCTTC
CATSDFATSYTF
>NA|TRBJ1-3|NA|TRBV9
TGTGCCAGCAGCCCCAGACTGGGGATGTTCTCTGGAAACACCATATATTTT
CASSPRLGMFSGNTIYF
>NA|TRBJ2-7|NA|TRBV30
TGTGCCTGGAGTGGCAGAAGCTCCTACGAGCAGTACTTC
CAWSGRSSYEQYF
>once|TRBJ2-5|NA|TRBV18
TGTGCCAGCTCACCGGGAGAGTTGGGGACCCAGTACTTC
CASSPGELGTQYF
>NA|TRBJ1-2|NA|TRBV27
TGTGCCAGCAGTTTATCAGGTTATAGGGGCTACACCTTC
CASSLSGYRGYTF
>NA|TRBJ2-3|TRBD1|TRBV30
TGTGCCTGGAGTGTAGGGGACAGAGATACGCAGTATTTT
CAWSVGDRDTQYF
>NA|TRBJ2-7|NA|TRBV5-4
TGTGCCAGCAGCTTCAGCGGAGCCTACGAGCAGTACTTC
CASSFSGAYEQYF
>NA|TRBJ1-5|NA|TRBV2
TGTGCCAGCAGTGGGGGGACACCCAATCAGCCCCAGCATTTT
CASSGGTPNQPQHF
>NA|TRBJ1-2|TRBD1|TRBV5-1
TGCGCCAGCAGCAGACGATCGGGACAGAATAACTATGGCTACACCTTC
CASSRRSGQNNYGYTF
>NA|TRBJ1-6|NA|TRBV27
TGTGCCAGCAGTTTAGCTAGCTCCTATAATTCACCCCTCCACTTT
CASSLASSYNSPLHF
>NA|TRBJ2-7|TRBD1|TRBV7-9
TGTGCCAGCAGCGCCGGGACAGGGGGCTCCTACGAGCAGTACTTC
CASSAGTGGSYEQYF
>NA|TRBJ2-1|NA|TRBV4-1
TGCGCCAGCAGCCAAGATCCCAGAGGGCTTGAGCAGTTCTTC
CASSQDPRGLEQFF
>NA|TRBJ1-2|NA|TRBV19
TGTGCCAGTAGTATAAGGGCACCAATCAACTATGGCTACACCTTC
CASSIRAPINYGYTF
>NA|TRBJ1-5|NA|TRBV14
TGTGCCAGCAGCTCCGACAGCCTCAATCAGCCCCAGCATTTT
CASSSDSLNQPQHF
>NA|TRBJ1-3|NA|TRBV29-1
TGCAGCGTTGCAGGGGCTGGAAACACCATATATTTT
CSVAGAGNTIYF
>NA|TRBJ2-3|NA|TRBV7-9
TGTGCCAGCAGCCCTGATGCGCTAGCGAGCACAGATACGCAGTATTTT
CASSPDALASTDTQYF
>NA|TRBJ2-1|NA|TRBV18
TGTGCCAGCTCACCAACGAGCGACCCGAATCGAGGTGAGCAGTTCTTC
CASSPTSDPNRGEQFF
>NA|TRBJ1-1|TRBD1|TRBV29-1
TGCAGCGTTCGCGGAGACAGGGAGAACACTGAAGCTTTCTTT
CSVRGDRENTEAFF
>NA|TRBJ1-2|TRBD1|TRBV6-5
TGTGCCAGCAGGGGACAGGGTACTAACTATGGCTACACCTTC
CASRGQGTNYGYTF
>NA|TRBJ2-2|NA|TRBV5-4
TGTGCCAGCAGATCCCTGGGGGCGGACACCGGGGAGCTGTTTTTT
CASRSLGADTGELFF
>NA|TRBJ1-2|NA|TRBV12-5
TGTGCTAGTGGTTTGGTACCTTACTATGGCTACACCTTC
CASGLVPYYGYTF
>NA|TRBJ1-3|TRBD1|TRBV9
TGTGCCAGCAGCCCCCGGACAGGGGTAAACACCATATATTTT
CASSPRTGVNTIYF
>NA|TRBJ2-5|TRBD2|TRBV5-1
TGCGCCAGCAGCTTGGGGCTAGCGGGAGCTTGGCAAGAGACCCAGTACTTC
CASSLGLAGAWQETQYF
>once|TRBJ2-4|NA|TRBV5-1
TGCGCCAGCAGCTACAACCAGGGGGGAGCCAAAAACATTCAGTACTTC
CASSYNQGGAKNIQYF
>once|TRBJ2-7|TRBD1|TRBV9
TGTGCCAGCAGCGCGACAGGGGACGAGCAGTACTTC
CASSATGDEQYF
>NA|TRBJ1-1|NA|TRBV5-5
TGTGCCAGCAGCTTGGAGGGAAACACTGAAGCTTTCTTT
CASSLEGNTEAFF
>NA|TRBJ2-1|TRBD2|TRBV19
TGTGCCAGTAGTATGGCCGGCGGGAGGGGCTCCTACAATGAGCAGTTCTTC
CASSMAGGRGSYNEQFF
>NA|TRBJ1-3|NA|TRBV6-2/TRBV6-3
TGTGCCAGCAGTTACCAGGACGGAGGAAACACCATATATTTT
CASSYQDGGNTIYF
>NA|TRBJ2-7|NA|TRBV2
TGTGCCAGCAACGGACAGTGGTCCTACGAGCAGTACTTC
CASNGQWSYEQYF
>NA|TRBJ1-5|NA|TRBV20-1
TGCAGTGCTAGTATCGCAGGCGGAGGCAATCAGCCCCAGCATTTT
CSASIAGGGNQPQHF
>once|TRBJ1-5|NA|TRBV6-2/TRBV6-3
TGTGCCAGCAGCCACCCATCTAGGGGTCAGCCCCAGCATTTT
CASSHPSRGQPQHF
>NA|TRBJ1-3|TRBD1|TRBV6-5
TGTGCCAGCAGTCAGACAGGGGGTGGAAACACCATATATTTT
CASSQTGGGNTIYF
>once|TRBJ1-2|NA|TRBV30
TGTGCCTGGACCGCGTTACTTGCCGTCGACTTTAACTATGGCTACACCTTC
CAWTALLAVDFNYGYTF
>NA|TRBJ1-2|NA|TRBV10-3
TGTGCCATCAGTGAGGAGCCCTCCCAGGGGTATGGCTACACCTTC
CAISEEPSQGYGYTF
>NA|TRBJ1-1|NA|TRBV30
TGTGCCTGGAGCGTACTTAGGGGCCCGAGTGAAGCTTTCTTT
CAWSVLRGPSEAFF
>NA|TRBJ2-5|TRBD1|TRBV27
TGTGCCAGCAGTTTGGCAGGGGGCAGGCGGGAGACCCAGTACTTC
CASSLAGGRRETQYF
>NA|TRBJ1-2|NA|TRBV2
TGTGCCAGCAGTGGACAGTTCGTCCGTGGCTACACCTTC
CASSGQFVRGYTF
>NA|TRBJ2-1|TRBD2|TRBV3-1/TRBV3-2
TGTGCCAGCAGCTCCCCCCTGGCTAGCGGGGGCGCTAGCTCCTACAATGAGCAGTTCTTC
CASSSPLASGGASSYNEQFF